The clone carrying this T cell receptor (beta chain) was detected a few times. Its antigen is not known. The sample belongs to a study of CD8 T cells in ankylosing spondylitis. The study's findings and limits: Prior literature has documented some motif variants in synovial fluid and blood from reactive arthritis. According to the report, clones linked to the disease were significantly enriched in matched synovial fluid samples taken from ankylosing spondylitis patients. In ankylosing spondylitis blood, a motif of seven to nine highly homologous TCR beta variants appeared characteristic.

TCRdb redid the calling of the 5' RACE reads with MiXCR, one entry per CDR3 protein. The repertoire holds some 400,000 distinct CDR3 sequences, with around 22% as singletons. Between the trimmed V and J ends, which lost 4 bases and 3 bases, there was a span of 11 bases. The CDR3 consists of 14 residues. Germline CDR1 SGHRS, CDR2 YFSETQ. This receptor was obtained from a male donor with ankylosing spondylitis. The rearrangement uses TRBV5-1 and TRBJ2-1; the D gene is possibly TRBD2 (6 bases). Sequencing used blood, either unsorted or a sorted T cell fraction (not recorded which). In nucleotides, the CDR3 is TGCGCCAGCAGCCCCTGGGACTTCTACAATGAGCAGTTCTTC. Translated: CASSPWDFYNEQFF. Looking up the rest from reference TRBV5-1 and TRBJ2-1 gives the full variable domain: KAGVTQTPRYLIKTRGQQVTLSCSPISGHRSVSWYQQTPGQGLQFLFEYFSETQRNKGNFPGRFSGRQFSNSRSEMNVSTLELGDSALYLCASSPWDFYNEQFFGPGTRLTVL.